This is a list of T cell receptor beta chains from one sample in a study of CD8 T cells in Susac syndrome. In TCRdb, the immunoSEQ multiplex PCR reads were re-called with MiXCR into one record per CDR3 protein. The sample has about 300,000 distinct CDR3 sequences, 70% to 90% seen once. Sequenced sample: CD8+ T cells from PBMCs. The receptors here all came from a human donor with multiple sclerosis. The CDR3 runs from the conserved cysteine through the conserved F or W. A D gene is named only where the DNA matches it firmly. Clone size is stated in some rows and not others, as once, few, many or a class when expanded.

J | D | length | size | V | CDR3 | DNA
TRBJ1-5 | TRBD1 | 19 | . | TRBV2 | CASSEAPWGQAISNQPQHF | TGTGCCAGCAGTGAAGCCCCGTGGGGACAGGCCATATCCAATCAGCCCCAGCATTTT
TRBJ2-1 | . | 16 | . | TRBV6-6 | CASSPKDWPVWDEQFF | TGTGCCAGCAGCCCAAAGGACTGGCCGGTCTGGGATGAGCAGTTCTTC
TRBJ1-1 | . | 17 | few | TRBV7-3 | CASSLYPLGRDDTEAFF | TGTGCCAGCAGCCTATACCCGTTGGGCCGAGACGACACTGAAGCTTTCTTT
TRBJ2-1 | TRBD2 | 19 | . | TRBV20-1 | CSARDTTSGVPSSYNEQFF | TGCAGTGCTAGAGATACGACTAGCGGGGTCCCGAGCTCCTACAATGAGCAGTTCTTC
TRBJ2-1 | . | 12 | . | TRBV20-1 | CSADHLETEQFF | TGCAGTGCCGACCATCTAGAGACTGAGCAGTTCTTC
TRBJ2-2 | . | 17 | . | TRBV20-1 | CSARDLGTGENTGELFF | TGCAGTGCTAGAGATCTTGGCACGGGGGAGAACACCGGGGAGCTGTTTTTT
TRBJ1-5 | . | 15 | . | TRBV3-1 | CASSQDAGMGEPQHF | TGTGCCAGCAGCCAAGATGCAGGGATGGGGGAGCCCCAGCATTTT
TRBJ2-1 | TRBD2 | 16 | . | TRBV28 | CASSPDLSGSNNEQFF | TGTGCCAGCAGTCCTGACCTTAGCGGGAGCAACAATGAGCAGTTCTTC
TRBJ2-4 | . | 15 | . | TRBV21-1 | CASISNRVAKNIQYF | TGTGCCAGCATCTCAAACAGGGTCGCCAAAAACATTCAGTACTTC
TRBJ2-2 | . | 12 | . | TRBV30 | CAWVPNTGELFF | TGTGCCTGGGTCCCGAACACCGGGGAGCTGTTTTTT
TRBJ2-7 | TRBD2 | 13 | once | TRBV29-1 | CSFRGTRIVEQYF | TGCAGCTTTAGGGGGACTAGAATCGTCGAGCAGTACTTC
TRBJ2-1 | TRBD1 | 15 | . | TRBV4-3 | CASSQSTGAYNEQFF | TGCGCCAGCAGCCAATCGACAGGGGCCTACAATGAGCAGTTCTTC
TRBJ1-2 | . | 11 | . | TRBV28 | CARSFNYGYTF | TGTGCCCGCAGTTTTAACTATGGCTACACCTTC
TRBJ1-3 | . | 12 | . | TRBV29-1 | CSVNISPNTIYF | TGCAGCGTTAATATATCCCCCAACACCATATATTTT
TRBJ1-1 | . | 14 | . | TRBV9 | CASSETRGNTEAFF | TGTGCCAGCAGTGAAACAAGGGGGAACACTGAAGCTTTCTTT
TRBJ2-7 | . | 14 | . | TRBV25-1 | CASSALQGSYEQYF | TGTGCCAGCAGTGCTCTACAGGGATCCTACGAGCAGTACTTC
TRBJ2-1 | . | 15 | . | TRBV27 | CASSLIGAIYNEQFF | TGTGCCAGCAGTTTAATCGGGGCCATCTACAATGAGCAGTTCTTC
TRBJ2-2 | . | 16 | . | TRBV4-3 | CASSQEMVEVTGELFF | TGCGCCAGCAGCCAAGAAATGGTAGAAGTCACCGGGGAGCTGTTTTTT
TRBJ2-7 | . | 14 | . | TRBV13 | CASSLDQGMGEQYF | TGTGCCAGCAGCTTAGATCAGGGAATGGGCGAGCAGTACTTC
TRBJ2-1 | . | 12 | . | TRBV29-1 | CSDAKGGAEQFF | TGCAGCGACGCCAAGGGGGGAGCTGAGCAGTTCTTC
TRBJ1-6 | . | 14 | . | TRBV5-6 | CASSPDRQNSPLHF | TGTGCCAGCAGTCCGGACAGACAAAATTCACCCCTCCACTTT
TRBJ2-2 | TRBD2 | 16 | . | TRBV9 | CASASSLAANTGELFF | TGTGCCAGCGCCTCCTCACTAGCGGCGAACACCGGGGAGCTGTTTTTT
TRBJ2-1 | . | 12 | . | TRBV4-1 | CASSQVLGEQFF | TGCGCCAGCAGCCAAGTCTTGGGTGAGCAGTTCTTC
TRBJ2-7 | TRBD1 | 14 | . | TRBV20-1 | CSARLRDRGYEQYF | TGCAGTGCTAGATTGAGGGACAGGGGCTACGAGCAGTACTTC
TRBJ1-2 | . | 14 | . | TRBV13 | CASTSVGNYYGYTF | TGTGCCAGCACCTCTGTGGGCAATTACTATGGCTACACCTTC
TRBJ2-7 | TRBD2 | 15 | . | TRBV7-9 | CASSGLAGASYEQYF | TGTGCCAGCAGCGGCCTAGCGGGGGCCTCCTACGAGCAGTACTTC
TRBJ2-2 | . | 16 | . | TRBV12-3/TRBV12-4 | CASSLGLSLNTGELFF | TGTGCCAGCAGTTTAGGTCTCTCATTGAACACCGGGGAGCTGTTTTTT
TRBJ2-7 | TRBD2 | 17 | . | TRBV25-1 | CASSEWELAGGSYEQYF | TGTGCCAGCAGTGAATGGGAACTAGCGGGAGGCTCCTACGAGCAGTACTTC
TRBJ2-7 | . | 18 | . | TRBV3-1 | CASSQDRELGISSYEQYF | TGTGCCAGCAGCCAAGATAGGGAACTGGGGATCAGCTCCTACGAGCAGTACTTC
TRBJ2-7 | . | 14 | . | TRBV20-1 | CSARSPGHLYEQYF | TGCAGTGCTAGGTCCCCGGGACACCTTTACGAGCAGTACTTC
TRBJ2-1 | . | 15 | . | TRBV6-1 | CASTPLGHFVNEQFF | TGTGCCAGCACCCCACTGGGACATTTTGTCAATGAGCAGTTCTTC
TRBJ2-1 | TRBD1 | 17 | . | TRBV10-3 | CAISEPGQGIWDNEQFF | TGTGCCATCAGTGAGCCGGGACAGGGGATTTGGGACAATGAGCAGTTCTTC
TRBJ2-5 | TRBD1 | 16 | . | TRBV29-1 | CSVEEGQGTGRETQYF | TGCAGCGTTGAAGAGGGACAGGGGACAGGGAGGGAGACCCAGTACTTC
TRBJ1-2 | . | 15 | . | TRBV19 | CASSIGLSGMNGYTF | TGTGCCAGTAGTATAGGGCTTTCGGGTATGAATGGCTACACCTTC
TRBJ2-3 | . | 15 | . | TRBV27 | CASSVWGSGTDTQYF | TGTGCCAGCAGTGTCTGGGGATCGGGCACAGATACGCAGTATTTT
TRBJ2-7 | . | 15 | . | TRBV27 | CASGLGVGATHEQYF | TGTGCCAGCGGGTTGGGCGTGGGGGCGACACACGAGCAGTACTTC
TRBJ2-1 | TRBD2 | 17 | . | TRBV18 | CASSKGTSGRRDNEQFF | TGTGCCAGCTCAAAAGGGACTAGCGGGAGGCGAGACAATGAGCAGTTCTTC
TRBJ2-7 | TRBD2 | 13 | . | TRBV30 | CAWSPSGTYEQYF | TGTGCCTGGAGTCCTAGCGGGACCTACGAGCAGTACTTC
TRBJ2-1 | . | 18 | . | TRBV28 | CASSFEILAAQSGNEQFF | TGTGCCAGCAGTTTTGAGATATTAGCGGCCCAATCAGGGAATGAGCAGTTCTTC
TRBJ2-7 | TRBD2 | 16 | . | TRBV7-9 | CASSSRTSGNSYEQYF | TGTGCCAGCAGCTCCCGGACTAGCGGGAACTCCTACGAGCAGTACTTC